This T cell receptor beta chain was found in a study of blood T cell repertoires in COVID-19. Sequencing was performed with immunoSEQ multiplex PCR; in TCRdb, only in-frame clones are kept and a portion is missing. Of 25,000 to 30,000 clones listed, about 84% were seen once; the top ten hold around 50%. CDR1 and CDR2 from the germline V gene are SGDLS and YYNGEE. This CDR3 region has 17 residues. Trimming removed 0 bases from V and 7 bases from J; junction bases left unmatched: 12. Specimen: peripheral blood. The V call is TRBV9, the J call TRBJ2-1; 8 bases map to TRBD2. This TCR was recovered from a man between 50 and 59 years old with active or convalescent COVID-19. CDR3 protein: CASSVGGSAGEGNEQFF. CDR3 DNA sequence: TGTGCCAGCAGCGTAGGAGGGTCAGCGGGAGAGGGGAATGAGCAGTTCTTC.